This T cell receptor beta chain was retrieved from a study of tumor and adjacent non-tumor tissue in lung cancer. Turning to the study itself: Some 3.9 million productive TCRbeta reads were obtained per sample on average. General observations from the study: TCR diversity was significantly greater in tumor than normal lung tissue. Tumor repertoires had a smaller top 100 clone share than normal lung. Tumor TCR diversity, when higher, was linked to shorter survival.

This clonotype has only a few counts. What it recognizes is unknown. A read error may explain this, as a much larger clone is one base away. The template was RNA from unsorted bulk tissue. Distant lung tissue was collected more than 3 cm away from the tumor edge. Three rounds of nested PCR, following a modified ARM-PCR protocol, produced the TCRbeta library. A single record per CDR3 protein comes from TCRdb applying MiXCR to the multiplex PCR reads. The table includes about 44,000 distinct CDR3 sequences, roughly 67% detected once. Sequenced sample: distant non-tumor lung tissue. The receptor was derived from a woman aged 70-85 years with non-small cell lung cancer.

Here the CDR3 reads CASSLGGGGQGMNEQFF. The CDR3 DNA follows: TGTGCCAGCAGCTTGGGGGGCGGGGGACAGGGGATGAATGAGCAGTTCTTC. The chain has TRBV5-4 and TRBJ2-1; 10 positions match TRBD1. The CDR3 consists of 17 residues. The J segment lost 7 bases and the V segment lost 0 bases, leaving 10 bases of the junction unmatched. Germline CDR1 SGHNT, CDR2 YYREEE (reference sequence).